A single sample gave rise to the 11 T cell receptor beta chains below, sequenced in a study of blood T cells in healthy people across ages. A J-beta primer mix and a sample-barcoded 5' primer were used in a second PCR of roughly 6 to 11 cycles. MiXCR was run by TCRdb on the 5' RACE reads, yielding one entry per CDR3 protein. Counted here are 1.8 million or so distinct CDR3 sequences, approximately 39% occurring once; the ten biggest clones make up under 30%. The sequencing input was blood. The receptors come from a human donor in good health.

The V and J genes are TRBV6-4 and TRBJ1-1; no clear D gene. Trimming took off 4 bases at V and 0 bases at J, with 6 bases between the two ends. The CDR3 has 13 amino acids. CDR1 and CDR2 from the germline V gene are MRHNA and SNTAGT. CDR3 amino acids: CASSAAVNTEAFF. CDR3 nucleotides: TGTGCCAGCAGTGCTGCGGTGAACACTGAAGCTTTCTTT.

This chain links TRBV12-5 with TRBJ2-5; 11 bases match TRBD2. CDR1 and CDR2 (germline): LGHNT, FRNRAP. The CDR3 loop spans 17 amino acids. The V and J ends lost 0 bases and 0 bases, in that order; junction bases with no gene match: 3. CDR3 in DNA: TGTGCTAGTGGTTTGGTACGACTAGCGGGGAACCAAGAGACCCAGTACTTC. Amino acids: CASGLVRLAGNQETQYF.

This clonotype appeared a few times. The rearrangement links TRBV29-1 to TRBJ2-1; 9 nucleotides agree with TRBD1. CDR1 and CDR2 (germline): SQVTM, ANQGSEA. The junction had 14 bases not matched to a gene; V was cut back by 4 bases and J by 10 bases. The CDR3 has 15 residues. CDR3 DNA sequence: TGCAGCGTTGGATATCCGGGACAGGGTCGTAACGAGCAGTTCTTC. Its protein product is CSVGYPGQGRNEQFF.

V usage is TRBV27 and J usage is TRBJ2-1; D may be TRBD1 (5 bases). Between the trimmed V and J ends, which lost 7 bases and 3 bases, there was a span of 13 bases. The length of the CDR3 is 14 residues. Germline CDR1 reads MNHEY; CDR2 reads SMNVEV (reference sequence). The CDR3 DNA reads as TGTGCCAGCATGGCAGGGATAAACTACAATGAGCAGTTCTTC. Translating gives CASMAGINYNEQFF.

To note about this clonotype: A much bigger clone sits one base away, suggesting this may be a read error. The chain is built from TRBV20-1 and TRBJ1-2; D perhaps matches TRBD1 (5 bases). Between the trimmed V and J ends, which lost 4 bases and 4 bases, there was a span of 13 bases. From germline, CDR1 is DFQATT and CDR2 SNEGSKA (reference sequence). The CDR3 totals 13 residues. The CDR3 spells CSAMGTEFYGYTF. CDR3 sequence (DNA): TGCAGTGCTATGGGGACGGAATTCTATGGCTACACCTTC.

The chain couples TRBV9 to TRBJ1-5, with 9 nucleotides matching TRBD1. Germline V gives CDR1 SGDLS, CDR2 YYNGEE. This CDR3 has 12 amino acids. Trimming at V came to 4 bases and at J to 9 bases, leaving 2 bases not matched to a gene. CDR3 protein: CASSLGQGPQHF. Written as DNA, the CDR3 is TGTGCCAGCAGCCTGGGACAGGGGCCCCAGCATTTT.

This clonotype was detected ten times or more. The chain uses TRBV7-2 and TRBJ2-1, with D unresolved. The CDR3 runs to 11 residues. Germline CDR1 is SGHTA and CDR2 is FQGNSA. Trimming pared 4 bases from V and 6 bases from J, leaving 4 bases between. The chain's CDR3 is CASSSTNEQFF. The DNA for the CDR3 is TGTGCCAGCAGCTCAACCAATGAGCAGTTCTTC.

This chain uses TRBV10-3 with TRBJ2-4, with 9 bases fitting TRBD1. The CDR3 length is 15 residues. Germline-derived CDR1 and CDR2 are ENHRY and SYGVKD. J was trimmed by 13 bases and V by 5 bases; bases with no gene match: 15. The CDR3 region has the DNA TGTGCCATCAGTTTCACAGGGGGCGCGGGAAATGAGCAGTACTTC. Translating gives CAISFTGGAGNEQYF.

The rearrangement joins TRBV2 to TRBJ1-3, with D hard to call. CDR1 SNHLY and CDR2 FYNNEI come from the germline V gene. The germline V and J ends were trimmed by 8 bases and 0 bases, with 14 bases remaining between them. There are 15 residues in the CDR3. CDR3 in DNA: TGTGCCAGCGGACCCGACGAGAGCTCTGGAAACACCATATATTTT. It translates to CASGPDESSGNTIYF.

This sequence joins TRBV20-1 and TRBJ1-4, with 7 positions matching TRBD1. This CDR3 spans 16 amino acids. Germline-derived CDR1 and CDR2 are DFQATT and SNEGSKA (reference sequence). J lost 0 bases, V lost 6 bases, and 10 bases had no gene match. The CDR3 DNA reads as TGCAGTGCCCTGACAGGGAAGCTCCCAACTAATGAAAAACTGTTTTTT. It codes for CSALTGKLPTNEKLFF.

This clonotype was recorded a few times. J is TRBJ2-7 and V is TRBV7-9; no clear D gene. Germline CDR1 is SEHNR and CDR2 is FQNEAQ (reference sequence). Trimming left V 5 bases short and J 4 bases short, with 15 bases between. The CDR3 loop spans 14 amino acids. CDR3 loop: CASSLPNKEYEQYF. CDR3 in DNA: TGTGCCAGCAGCCTACCGAATAAGGAGTACGAGCAGTACTTC.